The 2 T cell receptor beta chains below come from one sample, sequenced in a study of radiation and T cells in renal cell carcinoma. Time point meaning: blood 2 weeks post-SBRT. Indicated treatment: 15 Gy SBRT to primary tumor, nephrectomy 4 weeks later. Sequenced by immunoSEQ multiplex PCR; TCRdb stores in-frame clones only, minus some. Among 100,000 to 150,000 clones listed, about 81% were seen once. The material sequenced was blood, taken from a patient whose treatment included radiotherapy and nephrectomy. These receptors were taken from a man in his fifties or sixties with renal cell carcinoma.

This clone has just one count. The J gene is TRBJ2-1, the V gene TRBV5-1; 9 bases fit TRBD2. The germline V gene encodes CDR1 SGHRS and CDR2 YFSETQ. This CDR3 contains 15 residues. V trimming: 0 bases; J trimming: 14 bases; junction bases outside the gene matches: 12. The CDR3 sequence is CASSLGPSGAGEEFF. CDR3 nucleotide sequence: TGCGCCAGCAGCTTGGGGCCTAGCGGGGCAGGGGAGGAGTTCTTC. Filled out from reference TRBV5-1 and TRBJ2-1, the complete variable domain reads KAGVTQTPRYLIKTRGQQVTLSCSPISGHRSVSWYQQTPGQGLQFLFEYFSETQRNKGNFPGRFSGRQFSNSRSEMNVSTLELGDSALYLCASSLGPSGAGEEFFGPGTRLTVL.

The gene calls are TRBV10-3 and TRBJ2-5; 7 bases are shared with TRBD1. Germline V gene sequence: CDR1 ENHRY, CDR2 SYGVKD. The junction had 1 base not matched to a gene; V was cut back by 2 bases and J by 7 bases. CDR3 size: 12 residues. The chain's CDR3 is CAISEPGGTQYF. In nucleotides, the CDR3 is TGTGCCATCAGTGAGCCAGGGGGGACCCAGTACTTC.